The clone carrying this T cell receptor beta chain has only a few counts. TCRdb redid the calling of the RT-PCR reads with MiXCR, one entry per CDR3 protein. The table lists hundreds of thousands of distinct CDR3 sequences, 11% of them singletons. This entry is derived from a study of response to subunit inactivated influenza vaccine. The ends were cut back, 0 bases at V and 4 bases at J, with 10 bases in the middle. CDR3 length equals 15 residues. Germline V gene lookup returns CDR1 MGHRA and CDR2 YSYEKL. This same sample was also part of a study on T cells expressing NK-cell markers. This second study says: 5'RACE template switching built TCR beta cDNA with unique molecular identifiers. The TCR beta repertoires originated in sorted CD3+CD56+NKG2C+, CD3+CD56+NKG2C- and CD3+CD56-NKG2C+ T cells. Out of eight donors sequenced, seven tested HCMV-seropositive and the remaining one seronegative. A range of about 1.0-8% of CD8+ T cells consisted of dominant NKG2C+ clonotypes in six donors. Whether expanded NKG2C+ T cell clones were HCMV specific stayed uncertain.

The sequencing used PBMCs from blood, collected on the day of vaccination. This sequence originates from a man aged 45 to 65 who received an inactivated influenza vaccine. The rearrangement uses TRBV4-1 and TRBJ2-1; the D is unclear. The CDR3 protein is CASSQDVATYNEQFF. The CDR3 nucleotides read TGCGCCAGCAGCCAAGATGTGGCCACTTACAATGAGCAGTTCTTC.